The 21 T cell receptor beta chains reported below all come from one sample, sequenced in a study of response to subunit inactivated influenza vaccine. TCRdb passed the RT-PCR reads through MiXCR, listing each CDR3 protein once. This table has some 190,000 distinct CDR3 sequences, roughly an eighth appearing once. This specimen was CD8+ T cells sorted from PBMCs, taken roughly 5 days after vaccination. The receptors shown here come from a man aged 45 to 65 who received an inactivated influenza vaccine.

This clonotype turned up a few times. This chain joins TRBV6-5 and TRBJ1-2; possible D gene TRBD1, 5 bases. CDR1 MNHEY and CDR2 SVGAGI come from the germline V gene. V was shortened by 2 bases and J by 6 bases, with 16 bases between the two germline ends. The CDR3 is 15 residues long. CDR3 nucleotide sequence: TGTGCCAGCAGTTACGCAGACGGGGCGCAGGATGGCTACACCTTC. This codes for CASSYADGAQDGYTF.

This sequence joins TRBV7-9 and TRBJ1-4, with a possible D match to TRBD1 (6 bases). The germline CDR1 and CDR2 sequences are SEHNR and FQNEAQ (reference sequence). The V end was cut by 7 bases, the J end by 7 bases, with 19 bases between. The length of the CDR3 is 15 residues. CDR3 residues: CASTLLGGAGEKLFF. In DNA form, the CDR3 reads TGTGCCAGCACCCTACTAGGGGGGGCCGGTGAAAAACTGTTTTTT.

The CDR3 reads CASSQDYRNNEQFF. The CDR3 DNA follows: TGCGCCAGCAGCCAAGATTACAGAAACAATGAGCAGTTCTTC. This chain connects TRBV4-3 to TRBJ2-1; D is unclear. Germline CDR1 and CDR2: LGHNA and YSLEER. The CDR3 is made up of 14 amino acids. The V and J ends lost 0 bases and 5 bases respectively, with 8 bases between them.

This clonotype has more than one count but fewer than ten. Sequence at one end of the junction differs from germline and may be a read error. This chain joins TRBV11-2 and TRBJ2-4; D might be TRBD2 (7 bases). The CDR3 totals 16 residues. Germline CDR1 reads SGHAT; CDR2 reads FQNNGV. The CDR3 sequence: CASSLGGGATKNIQYF. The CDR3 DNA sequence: TGTGCCAGCAGTTTAGGTGGGGGGGCTACCAAAAACATTCAGTACTTC.

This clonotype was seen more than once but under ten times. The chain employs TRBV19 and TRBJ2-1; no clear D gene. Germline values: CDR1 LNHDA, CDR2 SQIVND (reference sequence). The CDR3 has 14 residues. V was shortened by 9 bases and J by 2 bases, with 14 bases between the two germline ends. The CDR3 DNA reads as TGTGCCAGCCGCCGAAAGGGCCCCTACAATGAGCAGTTCTTC. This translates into CASRRKGPYNEQFF.

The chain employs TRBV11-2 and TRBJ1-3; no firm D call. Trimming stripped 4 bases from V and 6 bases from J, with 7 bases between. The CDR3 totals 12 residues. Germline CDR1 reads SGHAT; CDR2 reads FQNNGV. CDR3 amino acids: CASSSTKNTIYF. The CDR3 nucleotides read TGTGCCAGCAGCTCGACTAAAAACACCATATATTTT. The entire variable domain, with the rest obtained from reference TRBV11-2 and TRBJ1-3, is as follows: EAGVAQSPRYKIIEKRQSVAFWCNPISGHATLYWYQQILGQGPKLLIQFQNNGVVDDSQLPKDRFSAERLKGVDSTLKIQPAKLEDSAVYLCASSSTKNTIYFGEGSWLTVV.

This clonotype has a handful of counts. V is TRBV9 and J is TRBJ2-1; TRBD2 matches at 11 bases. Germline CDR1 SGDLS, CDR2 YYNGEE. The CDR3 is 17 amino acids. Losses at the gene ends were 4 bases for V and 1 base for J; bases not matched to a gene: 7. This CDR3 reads CASSLSGLAVSYNEQFF. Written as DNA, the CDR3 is TGTGCCAGCAGCCTCTCGGGACTAGCGGTTTCCTACAATGAGCAGTTCTTC.

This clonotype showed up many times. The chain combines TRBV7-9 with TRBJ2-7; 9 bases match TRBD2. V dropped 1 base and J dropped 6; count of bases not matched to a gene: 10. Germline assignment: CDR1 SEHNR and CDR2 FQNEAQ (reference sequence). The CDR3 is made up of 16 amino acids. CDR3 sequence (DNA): TGTGCCAGCAGCTTAGGAATAGCGGGAGAGAAACCCGAGCAGTACTTC. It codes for CASSLGIAGEKPEQYF.

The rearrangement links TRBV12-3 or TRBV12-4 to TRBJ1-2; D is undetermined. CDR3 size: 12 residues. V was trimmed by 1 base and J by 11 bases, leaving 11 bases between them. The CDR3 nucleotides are TGTGCCAGCAGTTTAGGAAGGTCAGAGTACACCTTC. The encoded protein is CASSLGRSEYTF.

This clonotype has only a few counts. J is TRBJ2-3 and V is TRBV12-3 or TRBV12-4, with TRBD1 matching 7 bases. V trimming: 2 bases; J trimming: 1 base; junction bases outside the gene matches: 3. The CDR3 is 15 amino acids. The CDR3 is CASSLPQGGTDTQYF. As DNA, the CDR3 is TGTGCCAGCAGTTTACCGCAGGGGGGCACAGATACGCAGTATTTT.

The CDR3 region is CSVSNTGELFF. CDR3 coding DNA: TGCAGCGTGAGTAACACCGGGGAGCTGTTTTTT. V and J are TRBV29-1 and TRBJ2-2; D unresolved. The CDR3 sequence is 11 residues long. V was pared by 6 bases and J by 2 bases, with 4 bases between. Germline CDR1 SQVTM, CDR2 ANQGSEA.

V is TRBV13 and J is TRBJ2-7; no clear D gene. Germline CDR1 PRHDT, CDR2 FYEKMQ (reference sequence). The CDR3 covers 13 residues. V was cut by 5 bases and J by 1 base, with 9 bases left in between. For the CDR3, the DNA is TGTGCCAGCAGCCGAGCCGGGTCCTACGAGCAGTACTTC. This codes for CASSRAGSYEQYF. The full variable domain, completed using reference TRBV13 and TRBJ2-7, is AAGVIQSPRHLIKEKRETATLKCYPIPRHDTVYWYQQGPGQDPQFLISFYEKMQSDKGSIPDRFSAQQFSDYHSELNMSSLELGDSALYFCASSRAGSYEQYFGPGTRLTVT.

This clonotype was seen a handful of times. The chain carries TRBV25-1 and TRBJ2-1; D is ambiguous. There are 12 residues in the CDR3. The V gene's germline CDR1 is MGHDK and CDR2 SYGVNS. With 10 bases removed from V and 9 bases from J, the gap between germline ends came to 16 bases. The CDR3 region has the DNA TGTGCCACCCAAAGTGGCCACGGTGAGCAGTTCTTC. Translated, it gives CATQSGHGEQFF.

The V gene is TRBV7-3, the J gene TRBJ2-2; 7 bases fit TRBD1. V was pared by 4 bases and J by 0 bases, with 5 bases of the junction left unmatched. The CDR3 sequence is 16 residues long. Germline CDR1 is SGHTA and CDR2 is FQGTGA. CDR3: CASSSTGATNTGELFF. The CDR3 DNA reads TGTGCCAGCAGCTCAACAGGGGCGACGAACACCGGGGAGCTGTTTTTT.

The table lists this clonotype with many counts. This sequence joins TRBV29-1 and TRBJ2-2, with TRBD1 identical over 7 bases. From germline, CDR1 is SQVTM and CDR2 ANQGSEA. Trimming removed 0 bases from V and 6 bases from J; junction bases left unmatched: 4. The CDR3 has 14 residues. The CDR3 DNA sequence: TGCAGCGTTGAAGAAGGGCAGGGGGCCGGGGAGCTGTTTTTT. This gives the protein CSVEEGQGAGELFF.

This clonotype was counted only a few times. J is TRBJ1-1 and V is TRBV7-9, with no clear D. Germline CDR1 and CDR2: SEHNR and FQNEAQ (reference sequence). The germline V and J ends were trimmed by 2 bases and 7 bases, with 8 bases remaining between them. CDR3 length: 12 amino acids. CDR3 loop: CASSLREDEAFF. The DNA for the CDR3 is TGTGCCAGCAGCTTAAGGGAGGATGAAGCTTTCTTT.

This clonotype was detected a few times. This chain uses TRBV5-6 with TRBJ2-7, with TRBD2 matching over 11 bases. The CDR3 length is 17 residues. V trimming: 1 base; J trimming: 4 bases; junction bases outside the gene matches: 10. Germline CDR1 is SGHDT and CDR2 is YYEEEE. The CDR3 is CASSLLTSGNIGYEQYF. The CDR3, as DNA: TGTGCCAGCAGCTTGCTGACTAGCGGGAATATCGGTTACGAGCAGTACTTC.

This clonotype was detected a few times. The CDR3 bases are TGTGCCAGCAGTACTCCAAGACTAGCGGGAGACGCATATGAGCAGTTCTTC. Translating it yields CASSTPRLAGDAYEQFF. The chain links TRBV6-2 or TRBV6-3 to TRBJ2-1, with 12 nucleotides matching TRBD2. V lost 5 bases to trimming and J lost 8 bases; unmatched junction nucleotides: 13. From germline, CDR1 is MNHEY and CDR2 SVGEGT. The CDR3 sequence is 17 residues long.

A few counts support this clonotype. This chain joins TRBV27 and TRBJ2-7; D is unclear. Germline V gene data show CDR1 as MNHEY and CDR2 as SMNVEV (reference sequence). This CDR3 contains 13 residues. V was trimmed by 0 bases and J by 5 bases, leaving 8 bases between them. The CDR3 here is CASSLSRSHEQYF. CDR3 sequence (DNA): TGTGCCAGCAGTTTATCCCGGAGCCACGAGCAGTACTTC.

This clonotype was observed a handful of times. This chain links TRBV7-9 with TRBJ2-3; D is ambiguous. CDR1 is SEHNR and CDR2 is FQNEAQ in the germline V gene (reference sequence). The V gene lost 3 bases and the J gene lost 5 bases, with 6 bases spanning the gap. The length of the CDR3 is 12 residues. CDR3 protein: CASSFAVDTQYF. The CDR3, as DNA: TGTGCCAGCAGCTTCGCGGTAGATACGCAGTATTTT. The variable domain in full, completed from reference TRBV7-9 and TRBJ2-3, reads DTGVSQNPRHKITKRGQNVTFRCDPISEHNRLYWYRQTLGQGPEFLTYFQNEAQLEKSRLLSDRFSAERPKGSFSTLEIQRTEQGDSAMYLCASSFAVDTQYFGPGTRLTVL.

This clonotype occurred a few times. The CDR3 protein is CASSSAEAPVQETQYF. The CDR3 region has the DNA TGTGCCAGCAGCTCCGCAGAGGCCCCGGTCCAAGAGACCCAGTACTTC. The chain links TRBV7-9 to TRBJ2-5; D not resolved. Germline loops: CDR1 SEHNR, CDR2 FQNEAQ (reference sequence). Trimming removed 4 bases from V and 1 base from J, with 16 bases in between. There are 16 residues in the CDR3.